This T cell receptor beta chain stems from a study of CD8+CD57+ T cells in acquired aplastic anemia. General study points: Patients and controls were found to share twenty-nine CD8+ CDR3 sequences. No significant difference in CD8+ Simpson's diversity was found between patients and controls.

Template material for TCR beta VDJ and CDR3 profiling consisted of genomic DNA. TCRdb ran MiXCR on the reads and lists one entry per CDR3 protein. The data show about 160,000 distinct CDR3 sequences, roughly 50% seen once. The authors sequenced patients whose flow cytometry had shown CD8+CD57+ cell expansion. In all patients, the disease was severe acquired aplastic anemia. All patients were therapy-naive when blood was sampled. There are many counts of this clonotype. No antigen is known for it. Trimming took off 1 base at V and 6 bases at J, with 4 bases between the two ends. The CDR3 runs to 11 residues. Germline CDR1 reads SNHLY; CDR2 reads FYNNEI.

J is TRBJ2-7 and V is TRBV2; D unresolved. The clonotype originates from a human donor with aplastic anemia. Sequencing was done on a sample of sorted CD4+, CD8+, or CD8+CD57+ T cells (not recorded which) from PBMCs. CDR3 in amino acids: CASSEDFEQYF. DNA of the CDR3: TGTGCCAGCAGTGAAGACTTCGAGCAGTACTTC.